This T cell receptor beta chain was profiled in a study of regulatory T cells in long-lasting Graves disease (dated by TCRdb to 2020 to 2022). Describing the broader study: In the newly diagnosed Graves' disease group, patients had been taking antithyroid drugs for less than 3 months. Patients with persistent Graves' disease were compared with patients with newly diagnosed Graves' disease using TCR sequencing and RNA sequencing of peripheral blood. The study was registered as a clinical trial and conducted in China. A total of about 33 samples underwent TCR sequencing, from 13 patients with persistent Graves' disease and some 20 patients with newly diagnosed Graves' disease.

Overall study outcomes, separate from this receptor: The study examined only peripheral blood because the primary lesion, thyroid tissue, could not be accessed. A larger number of public clonotypes was shared among persistent patients (approximately 2,600) than among newly diagnosed patients (approximately 930). Only the TCR beta chain was sequenced and analyzed. The authors acknowledged the small sample size as a limitation that may reduce accuracy. Persistent disease showed preferential use of TRBV28, TRBJ1-2 and TRBJ2-5, whereas newly diagnosed disease favored TRBV20-1 and TRBJ2-1. Compared with newly diagnosed patients, persistent Graves' disease patients had lower TCR Shannon entropy and fewer highly expanded clones, which suggests clonal expansion.

V loses 5 bases, J loses 8 bases, and the germline ends lie 19 bases apart. The CDR3, cysteine through phenylalanine, is 15 amino acids long. Of all the DNA, just the CDR3 is kept, 45 bases in frame from base 1. In the germline V gene, CDR1 corresponds to MNHEY and CDR2 to SVGEGT. The table lists this clonotype with many counts. This receptor's antigen is unknown. Within one base of it there is no much larger clone, and no base qualities were kept. The library was made by multiplex PCR. TCRdb lists the instrument as Illumina HiSeq 4000. To build TCR beta libraries, CDR3 regions were amplified by Arm-PCR using iRepertoire HTBI primers. Before sequencing, the PCR products went through gel purification. The study's own analysis went as follows. A total of 60 to 80 TRBV and under 15 TRBJ segments were identified across samples and were used for gene usage analysis of CDR3 amino acid clonotypes. Filtered high-quality paired reads were merged into contigs using COPE and FqMerger. BLAST was used to align contigs to the IMGT TRBV, TRBD and TRBJ reference genes, and CDR3 was defined following IMGT. Clonotypes above 0.1% frequency were classified as highly expanded clones. Repertoire diversity was measured by Shannon entropy, and V-J evenness by the Gini coefficient. Clonotypes shared by more than one individual were considered public. TCRdb itself trimmed the public reads at Q25 with fastp, ran MiXCR and retained productive beta chains. A single entry per CDR3 protein holds the most common genes and DNA from its merged rows. The V and J calls shown here were made by TCRdb, not taken from the authors' results. The sample data list under 250,000 distinct CDR3 sequences, and roughly 19% of these were observed just once. The top ten hold roughly 10% of the sample.

The time point label, as the study defines it: newly diagnosed GD, antithyroid drugs for less than 3 months. RNA was extracted from PBMCs in TRIzol for both TCR sequencing and RNA sequencing. The diagnosis of Graves' disease was made according to American Thyroid Association guidelines. The patients came from an endocrinology department in Xi'an, China. Each patient gave around 9.2 milliliters of peripheral blood, collected in an EDTA anticoagulant tube. PBMCs were isolated by Ficoll Paque Plus density gradient separation without further T cell sorting. RNA quality was checked with an Agilent 2100 Bioanalyzer and agarose gel, and concentration with a NanoDrop 2000. This sample also appeared in a second study, on T cells in Graves' hyperthyroidism and ophthalmopathy. As that second study puts it: Stable Graves' hyperthyroidism was defined as no progression to ophthalmopathy during 18 months of follow-up. Hyperthyroidism patients were newly diagnosed, with disease duration under 2 months, and aged 18 to 65 years. The study excluded patients with uncontrolled infections, other autoimmune diseases, pregnancy or lactation. Diagnoses were based on clinical symptoms, serum thyroxine and TRAb, thyroid ultrasound and orbital computed tomography. A first-round RT-PCR of the TCR CDR3 used the HTBI primer set with the Qiagen OneStep RT-PCR kit. Most expanded thyroid clonotypes (frequency above 0.001) were also found in blood, which suggests that blood repertoires may mirror thyroid immune responses. A model built on a 13 V-J signature distinguished ophthalmopathy from stable hyperthyroidism, reaching roughly 88% sensitivity and about 81% specificity in cross-validation and 80%/75% in testing. During validation, the model predicted progression to ophthalmopathy a median of around 7 months ahead of onset, with 60% to 71% sensitivity and 72.22% specificity. A discovery cohort of around 100 patients, roughly 45 with Graves' ophthalmopathy and approximately 55 with stable Graves' hyperthyroidism, was used to find distinguishing TCR V-J signatures. An independent validation cohort of 18 to 20 hyperthyroidism patients and 17 patients who later progressed to ophthalmopathy tested prospective prediction of ophthalmopathy. The roughly 90 discovery patients were divided at random into training and test sets in a 7:3 ratio. The study also compared thyroid tissue and blood T-cell repertoires from several Graves' hyperthyroidism patients. After blood sampling, hyperthyroidism patients were treated with methimazole at a starting dose of 30 mg daily, and ophthalmopathy patients were treated with high-dose intravenous methylprednisolone. A second multiplex PCR round built the libraries, followed by size selection and purification. Paired-end sequencing of the libraries was performed with 100 bp reads on an Illumina HiSeq2000. SOAPnuke was used to process the raw data, throwing out any read that contained adapters or uncalled bases, had a mean Phred below 15, or lacked an exact constant-primer or identifier match. High-quality paired reads were merged using COPE v1.2.5, and each unique nucleotide sequence was defined as a clonotype. MiTCR v1.1 was used to align clonotypes to the IMGT TRBV, TRBD and TRBJ reference segments. The analysis included only V-J combinations with a frequency above 0.0001, which together covered roughly 99% of the repertoires. A TCS score was defined as the ratio of F50 (clonal expansion) to E x V (chaos), with BLOSUM62-based TCRdist applied between CDR3 peptides within each V-J. Welch's t-statistics and random forest reduced fewer than 600 V-J features to 10 to 15, which were used in a naive Bayes classifier (R e1071). No statistical method was used to set the sample size in advance, and investigators knew the group allocation. TCR Vbeta CDR3 sequencing of 120 to 150 peripheral blood samples (roughly 41 ophthalmopathy, 75 to 85 hyperthyroidism and about 17 progressor patients) is reported in the paper.

The receptor's source is a woman in her 30s with Graves disease. Donor details come from another sample of the same person, matched by shared clones. This receptor chain uses TRBV6-2 or TRBV6-3 and TRBJ2-4, with TRBD2 perhaps the D gene, on 6 matching bases. Sequenced material: peripheral blood mononuclear cells (PBMCs), taken at new diagnosis, from a patient treated with antithyroid drugs. CDR3 reads: CASSTPGTGEDIQYF. At the DNA level, the sequence is TGTGCCAGCAGTACCCCCGGGACTGGGGAGGACATTCAGTACTTC.